Shown below are 26 T cell receptor beta chains from a single sample sequenced in a study of Ad26.COV2.S vaccination and SARS-CoV-2 variants. Described treatment: over 15 received Ad26.COV2.S at low or high dose, single or two shots; roughly five received placebo; per-sample allocation not given. Day 63 after the first vaccine or placebo injection was the time point for sampling. TCRdb's copy holds only in-frame clones and misses some; the assay was immunoSEQ multiplex PCR. The repertoire holds 410,000 or so clones, with 80% to 95% as singletons. This specimen consisted of peripheral blood, obtained in a trial of Ad26.COV2.S vaccine versus placebo. The receptors derive from a person aged 18-65 years who received the Ad26.COV2.S COVID-19 vaccine or a placebo.

The sample holds one count of this clone. The V gene is TRBV3-1 (or the pseudogene TRBV3-2), the J gene TRBJ1-5, with no clear D. V gave up 2 bases and J gave up 1 base, with 18 bases separating them. Germline CDR1 is LGHDT and CDR2 is YNNKEL (reference sequence). This CDR3 is 18 amino acids long. The DNA of the CDR3 is TGTGCCAGCAGCCAACGTATGGGTTCAATCAGGAGCAATCAGCCCCAGCATTTT. It encodes CASSQRMGSIRSNQPQHF.

The chain combines TRBV4-3 with TRBJ1-3; D not resolved. V was trimmed by 2 bases and J by 8 bases, leaving 13 bases between them. This CDR3 contains 14 residues. The germline V gene encodes CDR1 LGHNA and CDR2 YSLEER. The CDR3 is CASSQSPRIDTIYF. The CDR3 nucleotides are TGCGCCAGCAGCCAATCCCCCAGGATAGACACCATATATTTT.

The chain is built from TRBV29-1 and TRBJ1-6; D is unclear. V was trimmed by 6 bases and J by 6 bases, leaving 12 bases between them. The CDR3 spans 13 residues. Germline values: CDR1 SQVTM, CDR2 ANQGSEA. As DNA, the CDR3 is TGCAGCGTCCTCGATGGGAGTAATTCACCCCTCCACTTT. Translated, it gives CSVLDGSNSPLHF. The entire variable domain, with the rest obtained from reference TRBV29-1 and TRBJ1-6, is as follows: SAVISQKPSRDICQRGTSLTIQCQVDSQVTMMFWYRQQPGQSLTLIATANQGSEATYESGFVIDKFPISRPNLTFSTLTVSNMSPEDSSIYLCSVLDGSNSPLHFGNGTRLTVT.

V and J are TRBV10-3 and TRBJ2-5, with D possibly being TRBD1 (5 bases). Germline assignment: CDR1 ENHRY and CDR2 SYGVKD. CDR3 length: 19 amino acids. V was clipped by 7 bases and J by 4 bases, with 31 bases between them. The CDR3 is CAITATDIGPLEFRETQYF. Written as DNA, the CDR3 is TGTGCCATCACCGCGACAGATATCGGCCCTTTAGAGTTCCGAGAGACCCAGTACTTC.

V gene TRBV4-3 combines with J gene TRBJ1-4; D might be TRBD1 (6 bases). CDR1 LGHNA and CDR2 YSLEER come from the germline V gene. This CDR3 has 16 residues. V gave up 0 bases and J gave up 3 bases, with 11 bases separating them. The CDR3, as DNA: TGCGCCAGCAGCCAAGAGTGGCAGGGGCCTAATGAAAAACTGTTTTTT. Protein sequence: CASSQEWQGPNEKLFF.

This chain connects TRBV28 to TRBJ1-5; 7 bases are a match to TRBD1. V was pared by 10 bases and J by 0 bases, with 18 bases of the junction left unmatched. The germline V gene encodes CDR1 MDHEN and CDR2 SYDVKM. This CDR3 region has 18 residues. The CDR3 sequence: CATDDGSGGWDSNQPQHF. CDR3 nucleotides: TGTGCCACCGATGATGGGTCAGGGGGTTGGGATAGCAATCAGCCCCAGCATTTT.

This clone was seen only a few times. The chain links TRBV3-1 (or the pseudogene TRBV3-2) to TRBJ1-2; 10 bases match TRBD1. Trimming at V came to 2 bases and at J to 7 bases, leaving 7 bases not matched to a gene. The CDR3 is 15 amino acids. From germline, CDR1 is LGHDT and CDR2 YNNKEL (reference sequence). CDR3 amino acids: CASSQPKTGGRGYTF. CDR3 DNA: TGTGCCAGCAGCCAACCCAAGACAGGGGGCCGTGGCTACACCTTC.

This clone has more than one count but fewer than ten. V is TRBV7-8 and J is TRBJ1-1; D might be TRBD1 (6 bases). The germline V gene encodes CDR1 SGHVS and CDR2 FQNEAQ. The CDR3 has 12 residues. V was clipped by 8 bases and J by 7 bases, with 14 bases between them. CDR3 region: CASGNRAFEAFF. The CDR3 DNA reads TGTGCCAGCGGCAACAGGGCTTTTGAAGCTTTCTTT. Full variable domain (rest looked up from reference TRBV7-8 and TRBJ1-1): GAGVSQSPRYKVAKRGQDVALRCDPISGHVSLFWYQQALGQGPEFLTYFQNEAQLDKSGLPSDRFFAERPEGSVSTLKIQRTQQEDSAVYLCASGNRAFEAFFGQGTRLTVV.

The chain recombines TRBV18 with TRBJ2-2; D not resolved. The ends were cut back, 3 bases at V and 5 bases at J, with 4 bases in the middle. CDR3 length: 12 residues. From germline, CDR1 is KGHSH and CDR2 LQKENI. The CDR3 spells CASSPRTGELFF. Written as DNA, the CDR3 is TGTGCCAGCTCACCCAGGACCGGGGAGCTGTTTTTT.

The V call is TRBV13, the J call TRBJ1-3, with 8 positions matching TRBD1. The CDR3 totals 17 residues. Germline V gene sequence: CDR1 PRHDT, CDR2 FYEKMQ (reference sequence). V lost 5 bases to trimming and J lost 2 bases; unmatched junction nucleotides: 11. The CDR3 region has the DNA TGTGCCAGCAGCCAAGGACAGGGACGAGTCCCTGGAAACACCATATATTTT. Residues: CASSQGQGRVPGNTIYF.

The V call is TRBV11-2, the J call TRBJ2-5; D is undetermined. Germline assignment: CDR1 SGHAT and CDR2 FQNNGV. The ends were cut back, 2 bases at V and 7 bases at J, with 11 bases in the middle. The CDR3 is made up of 13 amino acids. CDR3: CASSLTQYGTQYF. The CDR3 nucleotides read TGTGCCAGCAGCTTAACCCAATACGGGACCCAGTACTTC.

This sequence joins TRBV4-1 and TRBJ2-1; tentatively, D is TRBD2 (6 bases). CDR1 and CDR2 from the germline V gene are MGHRA and YSYEKL. The CDR3 totals 12 residues. Trimming took 4 bases from V and 8 from J, leaving 9 bases between them. CDR3 protein: CASSRGGHEQFF. The CDR3 bases are TGCGCCAGCAGCCGCGGAGGGCATGAGCAGTTCTTC.

The chain joins TRBV19 to TRBJ2-7, with D possibly being TRBD2 (6 bases). The CDR3 is 16 amino acids. Trimming cost V 3 bases and J 0 bases, with 15 bases left between them. Germline assignment: CDR1 LNHDA and CDR2 SQIVND (reference sequence). The CDR3 here is CASSIGHGGSSYEQYF. The CDR3 nucleotides read TGTGCCAGTAGTATCGGACACGGGGGTAGCTCCTACGAGCAGTACTTC.

The table lists this clone with a few counts. The chain carries TRBV29-1 and TRBJ1-2; D gene unclear. This CDR3 comprises 14 residues. Per germline, CDR1 SQVTM and CDR2 ANQGSEA. The V end lost 0 bases, the J end lost 0 bases, and 8 bases lay between the germline ends. The CDR3, as DNA: TGCAGCGTTGAAGAGTGGCCACCTAACTATGGCTACACCTTC. Translated: CSVEEWPPNYGYTF.

The rearrangement links TRBV9 to TRBJ2-1, with 8 bases identical to TRBD2. The CDR3 spans 16 residues. Trimming at V came to 3 bases and at J to 2 bases, leaving 7 bases not matched to a gene. Germline CDR1 SGDLS, CDR2 YYNGEE. In nucleotides, the CDR3 is TGTGCCAGCAGCGCCGGTCGCGGGGGGACCTACAATGAGCAGTTCTTC. Translated: CASSAGRGGTYNEQFF.

The rearrangement links TRBV18 to TRBJ2-7, with D possibly called TRBD1 or TRBD2 (5 bases each). Germline lookup yields CDR1 KGHSH and CDR2 LQKENI. This CDR3 comprises 15 residues. V dropped 3 bases and J dropped 0 bases, with 12 bases sitting between them. CDR3 residues: CASSPTGTDSYEQYF. The CDR3 region has the DNA TGTGCCAGCTCACCGACCGGGACGGACTCCTACGAGCAGTACTTC.

The chain carries TRBV5-1 and TRBJ1-3; tentative D call: TRBD1 (6 bases). V was shortened by 2 bases and J by 4 bases, with 10 bases between the two germline ends. This CDR3 has 14 residues. Germline V CDR1 and CDR2: SGHRS, YFSETQ. The CDR3 DNA reads as TGCGCCAGCAGCTTCGGGGACAACGGAAACACCATATATTTT. As protein: CASSFGDNGNTIYF.

The genes are TRBV5-8 and TRBJ2-7, with D perhaps TRBD2 (5 bases). V lost 2 bases to trimming and J lost 2 bases, with 14 bases between them. There are 15 residues in the CDR3. Germline V gene sequence: CDR1 SGHTS, CDR2 YDEGEE. The CDR3 region is CASSFRTATTYEQYF. Written as DNA, the CDR3 is TGTGCCAGCAGCTTTAGGACGGCGACTACCTACGAGCAGTACTTC.

The V gene is TRBV7-9, the J gene TRBJ1-1, with a weak D call TRBD1 (5 bases). This CDR3 has 13 residues. Trimming took off 5 bases at V and 3 bases at J, with 10 bases between the two ends. Germline V CDR1 and CDR2: SEHNR, FQNEAQ (reference sequence). The CDR3 loop is CASSRGLDTEAFF. The CDR3 DNA reads as TGTGCCAGCAGCAGGGGATTAGACACTGAAGCTTTCTTT.

For this clone: The sample carries other DNA sequences with the same CDR3. As DNA, the CDR3 is TGTGCCACCAGCAGGACAAACACCGGGGAGCTGTTTTTT. It translates to CATSRTNTGELFF. The rearrangement uses TRBV15 and TRBJ2-2; D remains unclear. Trimming shortened V by 3 bases and J by 2 bases, and 4 bases separated the two germline ends. CDR3 size: 13 residues. Germline V lookup: CDR1 LNHNV, CDR2 YYDKDF (reference sequence). Full variable domain (outside the CDR3, taken from reference TRBV15 and TRBJ2-2): DAMVIQNPRYQVTQFGKPVTLSCSQTLNHNVMYWYQQKSSQAPKLLFHYYDKDFNNEADTPDNFQSRRPNTSFCFLDIRSPGLGDTAMYLCATSRTNTGELFFGEGSRLTVL.

The chain couples TRBV6-5 to TRBJ2-5; TRBD1 is a possible D gene (6 bases). CDR1 MNHEY and CDR2 SVGAGI come from the germline V gene. The CDR3 covers 14 residues. Trimming took off 0 bases at V and 4 bases at J, with 9 bases between the two ends. CDR3 amino acids: CASSYSMGAETQYF. For the CDR3, the DNA is TGTGCCAGCAGTTACTCGATGGGGGCAGAGACCCAGTACTTC.

V and J are TRBV5-1 and TRBJ2-7; D ambiguous. Germline V gene lookup returns CDR1 SGHRS and CDR2 YFSETQ. Trimming stripped 3 bases from V and 2 bases from J, with 15 bases between. This CDR3 has 15 residues. The chain's CDR3 is CASSSMEGMTYEQYF. DNA for the CDR3: TGCGCCAGCAGCTCAATGGAAGGGATGACCTACGAGCAGTACTTC.

V and J are TRBV3-1 (or the pseudogene TRBV3-2) and TRBJ1-2; possible D gene TRBD1, 5 bases. This CDR3 has 13 amino acids. The V end was cut by 1 base, the J end by 8 bases, with 11 bases between. The germline V gene has CDR1 LGHDT and CDR2 YNNKEL (reference sequence). The CDR3 spells CASSQVGTFGYTF. CDR3 nucleotide sequence: TGTGCCAGCAGCCAAGTAGGGACGTTCGGCTACACCTTC.

V gene TRBV7-2 combines with J gene TRBJ1-4; D gene uncertain. Germline CDR1 SGHTA, CDR2 FQGNSA. The CDR3 is 15 amino acids. The germline V and J ends were trimmed by 4 bases and 0 bases, with 9 bases remaining between them. The CDR3 DNA sequence: TGTGCCAGCAGCTCTCGCGTTGCAACTAATGAAAAACTGTTTTTT. It codes for CASSSRVATNEKLFF. Together with reference TRBV7-2 and TRBJ1-4, the CDR3 gives the full variable domain: GAGVSQSPSNKVTEKGKDVELRCDPISGHTALYWYRQSLGQGLEFLIYFQGNSAPDKSGLPSDRFSAERTGGSVSTLTIQRTQQEDSAVYLCASSSRVATNEKLFFGSGTQLSVL.

The V gene is TRBV21-1, the J gene TRBJ1-2. TRBV21-1 is deemed a pseudogene. The CDR3 length is 14 residues. CDR3 nucleotides: TGTGCCAGCAGCCCGTTCCCGAGGGGAGACCTGTTATTGTTC. Protein sequence: CASSPFPRGDLLLF.

The genes are TRBV6-2 or TRBV6-3 and TRBJ2-7; D remains unclear. The V gene lost 2 bases and the J gene lost 3 bases, with 8 bases spanning the gap. The V gene's germline CDR1 is MNHEY and CDR2 SVGEGT. This CDR3 comprises 13 residues. The CDR3 reads CASSYKLDYEQYF. In DNA form, the CDR3 reads TGTGCCAGCAGTTACAAGCTAGACTACGAGCAGTACTTC.